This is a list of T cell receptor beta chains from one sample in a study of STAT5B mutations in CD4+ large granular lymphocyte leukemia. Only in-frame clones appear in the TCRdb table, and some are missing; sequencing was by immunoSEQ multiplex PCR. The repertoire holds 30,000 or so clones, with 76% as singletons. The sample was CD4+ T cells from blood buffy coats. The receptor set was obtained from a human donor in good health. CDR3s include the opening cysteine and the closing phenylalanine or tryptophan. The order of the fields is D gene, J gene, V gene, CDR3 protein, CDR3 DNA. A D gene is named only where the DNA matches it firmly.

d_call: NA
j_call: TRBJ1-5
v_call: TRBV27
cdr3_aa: CASRRTDNQPQHF
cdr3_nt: TGTGCCAGCCGCCGGACGGACAATCAGCCCCAGCATTTT

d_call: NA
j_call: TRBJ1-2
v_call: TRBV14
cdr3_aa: CASSRGSGYGYTF
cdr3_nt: TGTGCCAGCAGCCGGGGAAGTGGCTATGGCTACACCTTC

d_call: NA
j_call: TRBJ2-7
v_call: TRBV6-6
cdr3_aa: CATKGTAPAYEQYF
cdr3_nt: TGTGCCACCAAAGGGACGGCCCCCGCCTACGAGCAGTACTTC

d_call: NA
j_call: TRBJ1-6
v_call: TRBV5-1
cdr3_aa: CASSLGDARANSPLHF
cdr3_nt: TGCGCCAGCAGCTTGGGGGACGCCAGGGCTAATTCACCCCTCCACTTT

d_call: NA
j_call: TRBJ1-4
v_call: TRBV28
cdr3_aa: CASRSSGGSNEKLFF
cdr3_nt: TGTGCCAGCAGATCGTCGGGAGGTTCTAATGAAAAACTGTTTTTT

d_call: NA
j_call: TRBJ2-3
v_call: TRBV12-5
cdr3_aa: CASGFGDQSTDTQYF
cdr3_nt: TGTGCTAGTGGTTTTGGGGACCAGAGCACAGATACGCAGTATTTT

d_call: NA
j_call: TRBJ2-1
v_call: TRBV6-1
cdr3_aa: CASIGSYEQFF
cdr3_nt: TGTGCCAGCATAGGAAGCTATGAGCAGTTCTTC

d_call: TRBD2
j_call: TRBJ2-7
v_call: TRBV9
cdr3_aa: CASSVDGGVYEQYF
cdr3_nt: TGTGCCAGCAGCGTAGACGGGGGGGTCTACGAGCAGTACTTC

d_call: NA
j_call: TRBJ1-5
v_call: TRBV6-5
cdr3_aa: CASSRTANQPQHF
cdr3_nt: TGTGCCAGCAGTCGGACAGCTAATCAGCCCCAGCATTTT

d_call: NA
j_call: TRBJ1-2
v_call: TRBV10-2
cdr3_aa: CASSSARPGRYGYTF
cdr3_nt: TGCGCCAGCTCCTCGGCCCGACCGGGACGGTATGGCTACACCTTC